The 11 T cell receptor beta chains below all came from one sample that was sequenced in a study of identical twins. MiXCR, applied by TCRdb to the 5' RACE reads, yields one record per CDR3 protein. The data hold about 490,000 distinct CDR3 sequences, with approximately 14% observed a single time. The same specimen was also included in a second study, on yellow fever vaccine responses in identical twins.

The material sequenced was CD4+ T cells sorted from blood. All receptors derive from a woman under 30 in good health.

The chain couples TRBV28 to TRBJ2-3, with 10 positions matching TRBD2. V trimming: 5 bases; J trimming: 2 bases; junction bases outside the gene matches: 7. Germline lookup yields CDR1 MDHEN and CDR2 SYDVKM. CDR3 length equals 16 residues. The CDR3 bases are TGTGCCAGCAGTCTCGCCGGGACTAGCGTCACAGATACGCAGTATTTT. Translation gives CASSLAGTSVTDTQYF.

This sequence joins TRBV9 and TRBJ2-3, with D tentatively TRBD1 (5 bases). Trimming cost V 4 bases and J 5 bases, with 14 bases left between them. This CDR3 comprises 14 residues. The V gene's germline CDR1 is SGDLS and CDR2 YYNGEE. The CDR3 here is CASSTRQPRDTQYF. The CDR3 bases are TGTGCCAGCAGCACAAGACAGCCCCGAGATACGCAGTATTTT.

This clonotype appeared a few times. The chain uses TRBV5-1 and TRBJ1-1; D might be TRBD1 (5 bases). The V gene lost 0 bases and the J gene lost 5 bases, with 11 bases spanning the gap. This CDR3 region has 14 residues. Germline V gene data show CDR1 as SGHRS and CDR2 as YFSETQ. Here the CDR3 reads CASSLGGFPTEAFF. The CDR3, as DNA: TGCGCCAGCAGCTTGGGGGGGTTCCCTACTGAAGCTTTCTTT.

The rearrangement joins TRBV11-2 to TRBJ1-4; 7 bases map to TRBD1. Germline V lookup: CDR1 SGHAT, CDR2 FQNNGV. J gave up 16 bases and V 5 bases, and 13 bases lay outside the gene matches. CDR3 length: 13 amino acids. This CDR3 is CASSPIPQGTEFF. Written as DNA, the CDR3 is TGTGCCAGCAGCCCCATCCCACAGGGGACGGAGTTTTTT.

V is TRBV5-6 and J is TRBJ1-1; 7 bases line up with TRBD1. In germline, CDR1 is SGHDT, CDR2 YYEEEE. The V and J ends lost 2 bases and 4 bases, in that order; junction bases with no gene match: 5. The CDR3 extends over 14 amino acids. The DNA of the CDR3 is TGTGCCAGCAGCTTTTCTGCAGGGGGCACTGAAGCTTTCTTT. Translating gives CASSFSAGGTEAFF.

The chain combines TRBV6-5 with TRBJ2-5; D might be TRBD2 (7 bases). V lost 1 base to trimming and J lost 5 bases, with 20 bases between them. The germline gives CDR1 MNHEY, CDR2 SVGAGI. The CDR3 has 17 residues. CDR3 region: CASSYWPGGRGSETQYF. DNA of the CDR3: TGTGCCAGCAGTTACTGGCCGGGGGGCCGGGGTTCGGAGACCCAGTACTTC.

In its sample, this clonotype was seen a few times. The chain uses TRBV7-8 and TRBJ1-1; D may be TRBD1 (6 bases). CDR1 and CDR2 from the germline V gene are SGHVS and FQNEAQ. This CDR3 is built from 12 residues. V lost 5 bases, J lost 11 bases, and 15 bases lay in between. CDR3 in amino acids: CASSRHRETAFF. In nucleotides, the CDR3 is TGTGCCAGCAGCCGTCACAGGGAAACGGCTTTCTTT. Together with reference TRBV7-8 and TRBJ1-1, the CDR3 gives the full variable domain: GAGVSQSPRYKVAKRGQDVALRCDPISGHVSLFWYQQALGQGPEFLTYFQNEAQLDKSGLPSDRFFAERPEGSVSTLKIQRTQQEDSAVYLCASSRHRETAFFGQGTRLTVV.

This clonotype turned up a few times. V usage is TRBV10-3 and J usage is TRBJ2-5; 10 bases line up with TRBD1. Trimming at V came to 4 bases and at J to 5 bases, leaving 1 base not matched to a gene. The CDR3 extends over 13 amino acids. Germline V lookup: CDR1 ENHRY, CDR2 SYGVKD. The CDR3 protein is CAISGGQGETQYF. The CDR3 DNA follows: TGTGCCATCAGTGGGGGACAGGGGGAGACCCAGTACTTC.

This chain uses TRBV18 with TRBJ2-2; D uncertain. Germline values: CDR1 KGHSH, CDR2 LQKENI. The length of the CDR3 is 13 residues. V was trimmed by 5 bases and J by 3 bases, leaving 7 bases between them. The CDR3 nucleotides are TGTGCCAGCTCATTTGATTACACCGGGGAGCTGTTTTTT. Protein product: CASSFDYTGELFF.

The V and J genes are TRBV7-9 and TRBJ2-1; 9 bases map to TRBD2. Germline lookup yields CDR1 SEHNR and CDR2 FQNEAQ (reference sequence). The CDR3 loop spans 17 amino acids. The V and J ends lost 5 bases and 4 bases, in that order; junction bases with no gene match: 12. The DNA for the CDR3 is TGTGCCAGCAGCCCCGAGAAAGGCGGGAGGGATTACAATGAGCAGTTCTTC. Its translation is CASSPEKGGRDYNEQFF.

The V call is TRBV24-1, the J call TRBJ2-1; 8 bases agree with TRBD1. Germline V gene data show CDR1 as KGHDR and CDR2 as SFDVKD. The CDR3 totals 15 residues. Trimming at V came to 3 bases and at J to 9 bases, leaving 9 bases not matched to a gene. CDR3 in amino acids: CATSDPWTGHSEQFF. CDR3 DNA sequence: TGTGCCACCAGTGATCCCTGGACAGGGCATAGTGAGCAGTTCTTC.